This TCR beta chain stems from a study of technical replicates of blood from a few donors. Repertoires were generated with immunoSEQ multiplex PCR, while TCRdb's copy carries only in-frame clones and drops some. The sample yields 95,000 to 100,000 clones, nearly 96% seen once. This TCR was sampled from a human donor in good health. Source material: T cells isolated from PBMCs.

The DNA for the CDR3 is TGTGCCAGCGCCAAACTAGCGGGAGTCCACAATGAGCAGTTCTTC. Translated: CASAKLAGVHNEQFF. The chain has TRBV6-6 and TRBJ2-1; 11 nucleotides line up with TRBD2. The length of the CDR3 is 15 residues. J gave up 5 bases and V 8 bases, and 8 bases lay outside the gene matches. Germline CDR1 MNHNY, CDR2 SVGAGI (reference sequence).